A selection of T cell receptor beta chains follows, all from one sample in a study of T-cell memory formation after mild COVID-19. TCRdb analysed the 5' RACE reads with MiXCR anew, one entry per CDR3 protein. The sample has roughly 550,000 distinct CDR3 sequences, approximately 20% seen once. The sequencing sample was made of PBMCs or a T cell subset sorted from them (not recorded which). The receptors shown here come from an adult woman who had mild COVID-19 (a few samples of this study predate the infection). Cell type and time point are not known. Each CDR3 is given with its conserved first and last residue. A D gene is named only where the DNA matches it firmly. Rows give clone size only sometimes, using once, few, many, or a class for an expanded clone.

J gene	D gene	V gene	clone size	CDR3 DNA	CDR3 protein
TRBJ2-5	TRBD2	TRBV4-2	many	TGTGCCAGCAGCCGGGGGACTAGCGGTCAAGAGACCCAGTACTTC	CASSRGTSGQETQYF
TRBJ1-1	TRBD1	TRBV29-1	few	TGCAGCGGGGGACAGGGGGCAATCGGGGCTTTCTTT	CSGGQGAIGAFF
TRBJ1-2	.	TRBV7-8	few	TGTGCCAGCAGCTTAAGGGGCGGCTTCAATAACTATGGCTACACCTTC	CASSLRGGFNNYGYTF
TRBJ2-1	.	TRBV11-3	.	TGTGCCAGCAGCTTAGGACGGCGGGGCTACCCCCGGTATGAGCAGTTCTTC	CASSLGRRGYPRYEQFF
TRBJ2-3	.	TRBV6-6	few	TGTGCCAGCCAACAAGGGACTAGCACAGATACGCAGTATTTT	CASQQGTSTDTQYF
TRBJ2-1	.	TRBV29-1	.	TGCAGCGTTGACGGCTCAAGCTCCTACAATGAGCAGTTCTTC	CSVDGSSSYNEQFF
TRBJ2-1	.	TRBV12-3/TRBV12-4	.	TGTGCCAGCAGAACGACAGGAGATCAGCAGTTCTTC	CASRTTGDQQFF
TRBJ2-7	TRBD1	TRBV2	.	TGTGCCAGCAGGAAGGGACAGGGGACCGAGCAGTACTTC	CASRKGQGTEQYF
TRBJ1-1	.	TRBV5-6	few	TGTGCCAGCAGCTTGGAGGCAGGCCTGGCGAATGAGGCTGAAGCTTTCTTT	CASSLEAGLANEAEAFF
TRBJ1-1	TRBD1	TRBV6-5	few	TGTGCCAGCACTAGGACAGGACTTCGTGAAGCTTTCTTT	CASTRTGLREAFF
TRBJ1-2	.	TRBV21-1	.	TGTGCCAGCAGCCCCCCAACCGGGTCCGGGGGCTACACCTTC	CASSPPTGSGGYTF
TRBJ2-1	.	TRBV4-1	many	TGCGCCAGCAGCCAAGCCACTCTATCCAATGAGCAGTTCTTC	CASSQATLSNEQFF
TRBJ1-4	.	TRBV10-2	few	TGCGCCAGCAGTGAGTCCACCGCCGCCAGTGAAAAACTGTTTTTT	CASSESTAASEKLFF
TRBJ2-4	.	TRBV7-3	.	TGTGCCAGCAGCTTAATAGGTGGGGACGGGCCCAAAAACATTCAGTACTTC	CASSLIGGDGPKNIQYF
TRBJ1-2	TRBD1	TRBV6-5	few	TGTGCCAGCAGTTACAGCGGCAGGGGGATCGATGGCTACACCTTC	CASSYSGRGIDGYTF
TRBJ2-5	TRBD2	TRBV7-9	.	TGTGCCAGCAGCTGGGGTCTAGCGGGAGAATACCCCTTGGAAAAAGAGACCCAGTACTTC	CASSWGLAGEYPLEKETQYF
TRBJ2-1	.	TRBV30	many	TGTGCCTGGAGTCGTCCAGGGGAGGCCAATGAGCAGTTCTTC	CAWSRPGEANEQFF
TRBJ1-1	.	TRBV25-1	.	TGTGCCAGCAGTGAACACGACTCCGTCCGGGCTGAAGCTTTCTTT	CASSEHDSVRAEAFF
TRBJ2-2	.	TRBV12-2	.	.	CASRLGRAMRAATPGSCFF
TRBJ1-2	TRBD1	TRBV6-5	.	TGTGCCAGCACCAAATTGGGACAGCAGCTCTATGGCTACACCTTC	CASTKLGQQLYGYTF
TRBJ2-1	.	TRBV5-1	.	TGCGCCAGCAGAAGGGAAATCAACAATGAGCAGTTCTTC	CASRREINNEQFF
TRBJ2-5	TRBD2	TRBV4-1	.	TGCGCCAGCAGCCAAGAGTCGCGGGGGGAGACCCAGTACTTC	CASSQESRGETQYF
TRBJ2-1	.	TRBV15	few	TGTGCCACCCACCACACAGGCCTAGCCGACAGTGAGCAGTTCTTC	CATHHTGLADSEQFF
TRBJ1-1	.	TRBV7-3	.	TGTGCCAGCAGCTTAATGAAGAACACTGAAGCTTTCTTT	CASSLMKNTEAFF
TRBJ2-5	TRBD1	TRBV24-1	few	TGTGCCACCAGTGATCCTCCAACGGGACAGCTACAAGAGACCCAGTACTTC	CATSDPPTGQLQETQYF
TRBJ2-2	.	TRBV27	.	TGTGCCAGCAGTTTTTCGGTGGCTAGCAGGAACACCGGGGAGCTGTTTTTT	CASSFSVASRNTGELFF
TRBJ2-2	TRBD1	TRBV7-9	few	TGTGCCAGCAGCAGCATCTACCCACCGGGACAGTCGCCTTGGGCCGGGGAGCTGTTTTTT	CASSSIYPPGQSPWAGELFF
TRBJ1-2	.	TRBV7-9	.	TGTGCCAGCAGCTTAGTTCTGGGGAGCAAGGGCTACACCTTC	CASSLVLGSKGYTF
TRBJ2-1	.	TRBV24-1	.	TGTGCCACCAGTGCCTCCGGGACCGATGAGCAGTTCTTC	CATSASGTDEQFF
TRBJ2-5	.	TRBV7-2	.	TGTGCCAGCAGCGAACCCCTAGGGTGGGAGACCCAGTACTTC	CASSEPLGWETQYF
TRBJ2-3	.	TRBV12-3/TRBV12-4	.	TGTGCCAGTGCCGAGTCTGGCACAGATACGCAGTATTTT	CASAESGTDTQYF
TRBJ1-5	TRBD1	TRBV12-3/TRBV12-4	medium-sized	TGTGCCAGCAGTTTAACGACAGGGGTGGGGTTTCAGCCCCAGCATTTT	CASSLTTGVGFQPQHF
TRBJ2-2	TRBD1	TRBV30	few	TGTGCCTGGAGATACAGGGGAGCCGGGGAGCTGTTTTTT	CAWRYRGAGELFF
TRBJ2-1	TRBD2	TRBV7-6	.	TGTGCCAGCAGCTTAACGTGGGGGGGGGCCTACAATGAGCAGTTCTTC	CASSLTWGGAYNEQFF
TRBJ1-2	.	TRBV18	.	TGTGCCAGCTCACCCTATGAGAGGGGAGAGGGCTACACCTTC	CASSPYERGEGYTF
TRBJ2-6	TRBD1	TRBV29-1	.	TGCAGCGTCGGACAGGGCACTGGGGCCAACGTCCTGACTTTC	CSVGQGTGANVLTF
TRBJ2-1	TRBD2	TRBV11-2	.	TGTGCCAGCAGCACCGCCCAACTAGCGGGGGCGCACAATGAGCAGTTCTTC	CASSTAQLAGAHNEQFF
TRBJ1-4	.	TRBV15	.	TGTGCCACCAGCAGGGAGGGGGGTGTGCGAAAACTGTTTTTT	CATSREGGVRKLFF
TRBJ2-3	.	TRBV12-3/TRBV12-4	few	TGTGCCAGCAGTTCTTGGCAGGGGCGGACAGATACGCAGTATTTT	CASSSWQGRTDTQYF
TRBJ1-1	TRBD1	TRBV7-9	few	TGTGCCAGCCCTGACAGGGTGAACACTGAAGCTTTCTTT	CASPDRVNTEAFF
TRBJ1-2	.	TRBV6-5	many	TGTGCCAGCACTAACAATAACTATGGCTACACCTTC	CASTNNNYGYTF
TRBJ2-1	TRBD2	TRBV20-1	few	TGCAGTGCTAGACTAGCGGGAGGGTTCCACAATGAGCAGTTCTTC	CSARLAGGFHNEQFF
TRBJ2-7	TRBD1	TRBV7-2	.	TGTGCCAGCAGACCCACGGGTGGGACAGGGGGCTTCGGATCCTACGAGCAGTACTTC	CASRPTGGTGGFGSYEQYF
TRBJ1-5	.	TRBV6-1	few	TGTGCCAGCAGTGACGGAGGCGGTGGGCATCAGCCCCAGCATTTT	CASSDGGGGHQPQHF
TRBJ1-3	.	TRBV5-1	.	TGCGCCAGCAGCCTAGGGTCCTCGGGAGACACCATATATTTT	CASSLGSSGDTIYF
TRBJ1-3	.	TRBV29-1	.	TGCAGCGTTGTCCTCTCTGACGCAGGGAGAAACACCATATATTTT	CSVVLSDAGRNTIYF
TRBJ1-2	.	TRBV7-2	.	TGTGCCAGCAGCTTAGCAGGGGGGCCTAACTATGGCTACACCTTC	CASSLAGGPNYGYTF
TRBJ2-3	TRBD2	TRBV7-2	.	TGTGCCAGCAGCTTAGACCTAGCGGGGGCCAGCACAGATACGCAGTATTTT	CASSLDLAGASTDTQYF
TRBJ1-3	TRBD1	TRBV4-2	few	TGTGCCAGCAGCCAAGACCGGGACAGGGTATCTGGAAACACCATATATTTT	CASSQDRDRVSGNTIYF
TRBJ2-5	TRBD2	TRBV5-8	.	TGTGCCAGCAGCTTTCGGGCGGGAGGGCCGGAGACCCAGTACTTC	CASSFRAGGPETQYF
TRBJ2-3	.	TRBV12-5	few	TGTGCTAGTGGTCACGGTGAGATAAGCACAGATACGCAGTATTTT	CASGHGEISTDTQYF